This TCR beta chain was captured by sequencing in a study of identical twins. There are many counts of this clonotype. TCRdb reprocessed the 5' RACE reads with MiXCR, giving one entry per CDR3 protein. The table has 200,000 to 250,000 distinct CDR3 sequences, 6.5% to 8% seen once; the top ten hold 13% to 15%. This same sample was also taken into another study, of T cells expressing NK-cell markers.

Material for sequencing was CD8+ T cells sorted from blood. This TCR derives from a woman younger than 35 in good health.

The CDR3 region is CASSPSGVEAFF. The CDR3 region has the DNA TGTGCCAGCAGTCCGTCGGGGGTCGAAGCTTTCTTT. The chain carries TRBV12-3 or TRBV12-4 and TRBJ1-1; possibly TRBD1 for D (5 bases). Trimming stripped 5 bases from V and 8 bases from J, with 12 bases between. The CDR3 runs to 12 residues.